The present T cell receptor beta chain was sequenced within a study of blood T cell repertoires in COVID-19. The method was immunoSEQ multiplex PCR; TCRdb's version includes in-frame clones alone and lacks a portion of them. The sample lists roughly 500,000 clones, 70% to 90% occurring once. Germline V CDR1 and CDR2: SGHTS, YDEGEE. The CDR3 length is 14 residues. The ends were cut back, 2 bases at V and 0 bases at J, with 8 bases in the middle. The chain has TRBV5-8 and TRBJ1-2; D not resolved. The origin of this receptor is a woman aged 35 to 49 who had recovered from COVID-19. Input material: PBMCs or T cells enriched from blood (not recorded which). This CDR3 reads CASSLRGANYGYTF. CDR3 bases: TGTGCCAGCAGCTTACGGGGAGCTAACTATGGCTACACCTTC.